This T cell receptor beta chain was observed in a study of blood T cell repertoires in COVID-19 (dated by TCRdb to 2019 to 2021). Background on the whole study: Collaborator samples came from the United States, Italy and Spain and covered acute and convalescent phases of COVID-19. The prospective study material was composed of cDNA or gDNA derived from T cells, B-cell-depleted T cells, or PBMCs. Deeply sampled blood TCRbeta repertoires from subjects exposed to, actively infected with, or recovered from COVID-19 were included in the dataset. A freely available public database, intended as a resource for researchers studying the immune response to SARS-CoV-2, is where the repertoires were released. The samples were drawn from the first 160 participants of the ongoing ImmuneRACE study and from over 950 subjects provided by 6 global collaborators. Sample metadata almost always included a de-identified subject ID, COVID-19 status, age in years and sex. Where available, HLA class I and class II types were obtained from metadata supplied by the sample provider rather than from assay-based typing.

The research as a whole found: Clinical and demographic metadata were provided uncurated, with the amount varying by source and participant.

TCRbeta CDR3 regions were amplified from genomic DNA using the immunoSEQ Assay, a bias-controlled multiplex PCR. For the original study's pipeline: The number of nucleated cells in each sample was estimated by amplification of reference gene primers within the assay. To quantify the absolute abundance of each unique TCRbeta CDR3 rearrangement, sequence reads were collapsed and filtered. For each sample, productive Simpson clonality was calculated by taking the square root of Simpson's diversity index across productive rearrangements. Drawn from immuneACCESS, this table holds only the in-frame rearrangements with V and J called that TCRdb kept. Clones are partly lost; checked studies trace under half to an unresolved V gene and leave the rest unexplained. V and J calls and clone size are copied from that table; D and trimming were computed from the DNA. The sample profile shows about 160,000 clones; over 80% of them were found once. The ten largest account for 3.5% to 5% of the sample.

Whole blood was collected in K2EDTA tubes by collaborating institutions according to the institutions' own protocols. Collaborator samples were shipped for TCRbeta analysis as frozen whole blood, isolated PBMCs, or DNA extracted from either sample type. The CDR1 and CDR2 encoded by the germline V gene (reference sequence) are LNHDA and SQIVND. The junction carries 21 bases between V and J, which are trimmed by 6 bases and 1 base respectively. Taken from cysteine to phenylalanine, the CDR3 has 17 residues. CDR3 DNA is the only sequence kept; it has 51 bases, read in frame from the first base. Comments on this clone: The specificity of this receptor is unknown. There are no base qualities to consult, and no much larger clone falls within one base.

In this chain, TRBV19 is recombined with TRBJ1-1; a weak D assignment points to TRBD1 (6 bases agree). Sequenced: peripheral blood. This receptor was obtained from a woman in her forties or fifties with acute or convalescent COVID-19. The nucleotide sequence reads TGTGCCAGTAGCTTACCCTTGGACAGCGAGAGGAACACTGAAGCTTTCTTT. The resulting protein is CASSLPLDSERNTEAFF.